The entry that follows covers one T cell receptor (beta chain) sequence. Its antigen is as yet unknown. Trimming shortened V by 0 bases and J by 1 base, and 6 bases separated the two germline ends. The CDR3 has 14 amino acids. Looked up from germline, CDR1 is SGHRS and CDR2 is YFSETQ. In the PCR, 60 Vbeta and 13 Jbeta primers were used. Generated by immunoSEQ multiplex PCR, the TCRdb table keeps only in-frame clones and is missing some. Here the sample spans about 140,000 clones, 65% to 70% being singletons. This sample is drawn from a study of cytomegalovirus exposure and HLA in healthy donors. Study-wide background: Genotyping showed around 80% of over 350 donors falling in the Caucasian-associated ancestry cluster.

Overall study results and limits: TCR beta chains associated with HLA were, in a later analysis, more clonally expanded than equally common others. DRB1 showed the most TCR associations and HLA-C the fewest in a later analysis, as rates varied by HLA locus. Reported findings show TCR beta sequences accurately forecast HLA-A and HLA-B alleles in most subjects.

The V gene is TRBV5-1, the J gene TRBJ2-3, with D unclear. The specimen was PBMCs. The clonotype was recovered from a man younger than 45 in good health and CMV-seropositive. CDR3 bases: TGCGCCAGCAGCTTGGCAGTTCGCACAGATACGCAGTATTTT. This gives the protein CASSLAVRTDTQYF.